A single sample gave rise to the 11 T cell receptor beta chains below, sequenced in a study of blood T cell repertoires in COVID-19. Some clones are missing from TCRdb's copy, which holds only in-frame ones; the method was immunoSEQ multiplex PCR. The sample has roughly 170,000 clones; about 83% are singletons. Specimen: PBMCs or T cells enriched from blood (not recorded which). These receptors all stem from a woman aged 50 to 60 in a cohort exposed to, infected with or recovered from COVID-19 (not recorded which).

The gene calls are TRBV5-1 and TRBJ2-1; 8 positions agree with TRBD1. There are 16 residues in the CDR3. Germline V gene data show CDR1 as SGHRS and CDR2 as YFSETQ. The J segment lost 8 bases and the V segment lost 0 bases, leaving 10 bases of the junction unmatched. CDR3 residues: CASSLAYRGTSDEQFF. CDR3 nucleotide sequence: TGCGCCAGCAGCTTGGCCTACAGGGGGACATCGGATGAGCAGTTCTTC.

The chain employs TRBV2 and TRBJ1-4; 7 bases agree with TRBD1. The CDR3 totals 16 residues. The germline V gene has CDR1 SNHLY and CDR2 FYNNEI. V dropped 2 bases and J dropped 4; count of bases not matched to a gene: 7. As DNA, the CDR3 is TGTGCCAGCAGTGAACGTTTGGGACAGAGTAATGAAAAACTGTTTTTT. It yields the protein CASSERLGQSNEKLFF. The full variable domain, rest sourced from reference TRBV2 and TRBJ1-4, is EPEVTQTPSHQVTQMGQEVILRCVPISNHLYFYWYRQILGQKVEFLVSFYNNEISEKSEIFDDQFSVERPDGSNFTLKIRSTKLEDSAMYFCASSERLGQSNEKLFFGSGTQLSVL.

This clone occurred once. The chain carries TRBV7-9 and TRBJ2-3, with 7 bases identical to TRBD2. V was clipped by 5 bases and J by 1 base; unmatched bases: 12. CDR1 SEHNR and CDR2 FQNEAQ come from the germline V gene (reference sequence). The CDR3 length is 17 residues. The CDR3 region has the DNA TGTGCCAGCAGCACGCGCCGTACTAGCGTGGGCACAGATACGCAGTATTTT. Amino acid sequence: CASSTRRTSVGTDTQYF.

The chain recombines TRBV3-1 (or the pseudogene TRBV3-2) with TRBJ1-6; D may be TRBD1 (5 bases). The CDR3 loop spans 14 amino acids. V was trimmed by 1 base and J by 10 bases, leaving 11 bases between them. The germline V gene has CDR1 LGHDT and CDR2 YNNKEL (reference sequence). DNA for the CDR3: TGTGCCAGCAGCCAAGGTGCGGGGGACTCACCCCTCCACTTT. Protein product: CASSQGAGDSPLHF.

V is TRBV5-8 and J is TRBJ2-3, with D tentatively TRBD2 (6 bases). In germline, CDR1 is SGHTS, CDR2 YDEGEE. This CDR3 region has 16 residues. V dropped 2 bases and J dropped 2 bases, with 15 bases sitting between them. CDR3 DNA sequence: TGTGCCAGCAGCTTTTTTGGTAGCGGTAACACAGATACGCAGTATTTT. Its translation is CASSFFGSGNTDTQYF.

V usage is TRBV28 and J usage is TRBJ2-7; 9 bases map to TRBD2. There are 14 residues in the CDR3. The germline V gene encodes CDR1 MDHEN and CDR2 SYDVKM. The CDR3 DNA sequence: TGTGCGAGCGTATTAGCGGGAGAGCTCGGCGAGCAGTACTTC. The encoded protein is CASVLAGELGEQYF.

The CDR3 sequence: CASSPSAGVEKLFF. In DNA, the CDR3 is TGCGCCAGCAGCCCCTCTGCGGGGGTCGAAAAACTGTTTTTT. V is TRBV5-1 and J is TRBJ1-4, with D tentatively TRBD1 (5 bases). V was clipped by 4 bases and J by 8 bases, with 15 bases between them. The CDR3 runs 14 residues. Germline V gene sequence: CDR1 SGHRS, CDR2 YFSETQ. The complete variable domain, with remaining parts taken from reference TRBV5-1 and TRBJ1-4, reads KAGVTQTPRYLIKTRGQQVTLSCSPISGHRSVSWYQQTPGQGLQFLFEYFSETQRNKGNFPGRFSGRQFSNSRSEMNVSTLELGDSALYLCASSPSAGVEKLFFGSGTQLSVL.

The chain couples TRBV2 to TRBJ2-5; 9 bases are a match to TRBD1. CDR3 length: 13 amino acids. V lost 4 bases, J lost 6 bases, and 3 bases stayed unmatched. Germline CDR1 SNHLY, CDR2 FYNNEI. The CDR3 region is CASSVGQGQTQYF. The CDR3 coding sequence is TGTGCCAGCAGTGTGGGACAGGGACAGACCCAGTACTTC.

V is TRBV13 and J is TRBJ2-7, with D maybe TRBD2 (5 bases). The CDR3 spans 13 residues. Germline V gene lookup returns CDR1 PRHDT and CDR2 FYEKMQ (reference sequence). V was pared by 6 bases and J by 4 bases, with 13 bases between. In DNA, the CDR3 is TGTGCCAGCAGGCGTACTGGACTTTACGAGCAGTACTTC. It yields the protein CASRRTGLYEQYF.

The chain is built from TRBV18 and TRBJ2-1; 9 bases map to TRBD1. This CDR3 is built from 15 residues. Germline CDR1 KGHSH, CDR2 LQKENI. Germline trimming cut 6 bases from V and 0 bases from J; bases unmatched to any gene: 3. As DNA, the CDR3 is TGTGCCAGCTCCCTACAGGGGGCCTCCTACAATGAGCAGTTCTTC. Encoded protein: CASSLQGASYNEQFF.

The rearrangement links TRBV19 to TRBJ2-7; 11 bases are a match to TRBD1. V shed 4 bases, J shed 2 bases, and the junction held 4 bases outside the gene matches. The CDR3 runs 15 residues. Germline V gives CDR1 LNHDA, CDR2 SQIVND (reference sequence). The CDR3 loop is CASSTGTGGPYEQYF. The CDR3 region has the DNA TGTGCCAGTAGTACCGGGACAGGGGGACCCTACGAGCAGTACTTC. The full variable domain, its missing parts supplied by reference TRBV19 and TRBJ2-7, is DGGITQSPKYLFRKEGQNVTLSCEQNLNHDAMYWYRQDPGQGLRLIYYSQIVNDFQKGDIAEGYSVSREKKESFPLTVTSAQKNPTAFYLCASSTGTGGPYEQYFGPGTRLTVT.